This T cell receptor beta chain stems from a study of cytomegalovirus exposure and HLA in healthy donors. Study-level background: Of all 400 or so donors who were genotyped, 80% to 85% belonged to the Caucasian-associated ancestry cluster. Study-level results: Donors were assumed by presence/absence analyses to have roughly uniform sequencing depth. An apparent linkage of common viral pathogens to several of the most significant clusters emerged in a later analysis.

This clone was counted only a few times. Its target is unknown. PCR amplification relied on 60 Vbeta primers (plus 13 Jbeta primers). Profiled with immunoSEQ multiplex PCR; TCRdb holds only in-frame clones, not every one. This table holds around 150,000 clones, more than 70% found once. The source is a male donor in good health and CMV-seronegative. The specimen was PBMCs.

This CDR3 is CASSLARLSNQPQHF. In nucleotides, the CDR3 is TGTGCCAGCAGTTTAGCTAGGCTAAGCAATCAGCCCCAGCATTTT. This rearrangement joins TRBV28 to TRBJ1-5; no clear D. Germline V CDR1 and CDR2: MDHEN, SYDVKM. V was cut by 2 bases and J by 1 base, with 9 bases left in between. This CDR3 comprises 15 residues.